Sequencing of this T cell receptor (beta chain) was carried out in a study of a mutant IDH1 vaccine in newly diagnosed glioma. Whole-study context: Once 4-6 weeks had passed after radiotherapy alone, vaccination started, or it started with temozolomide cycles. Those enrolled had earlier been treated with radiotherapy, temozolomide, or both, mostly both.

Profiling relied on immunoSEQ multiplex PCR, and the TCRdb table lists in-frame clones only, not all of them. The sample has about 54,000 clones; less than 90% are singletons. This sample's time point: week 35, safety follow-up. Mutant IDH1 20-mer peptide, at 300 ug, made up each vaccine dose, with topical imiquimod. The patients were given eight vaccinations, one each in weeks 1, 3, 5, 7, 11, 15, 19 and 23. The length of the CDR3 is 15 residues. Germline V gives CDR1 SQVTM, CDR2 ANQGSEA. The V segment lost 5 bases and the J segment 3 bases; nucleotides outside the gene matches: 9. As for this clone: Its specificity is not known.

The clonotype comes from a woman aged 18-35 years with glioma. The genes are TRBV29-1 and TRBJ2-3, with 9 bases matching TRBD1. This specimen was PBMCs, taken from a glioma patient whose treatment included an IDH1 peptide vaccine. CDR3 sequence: CSVTDRGGRTDTQYF. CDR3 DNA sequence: TGCAGCGTTACGGACAGGGGAGGGAGAACAGATACGCAGTATTTT.